This T cell receptor beta chain was identified in a study of cytomegalovirus exposure and HLA in healthy donors. Study-level findings and limits: Researchers catalogued some 160 TCR beta chains as cytomegalovirus-associated. When analyzed later, a missense DCLRE1C variant was found to be linked to TCR beta V- and J-gene trimming.

Concerning this clone: Its antigen is not identified.

V dropped 2 bases and J dropped 4; count of bases not matched to a gene: 8. Per the germline V gene, CDR1 is MNHEY and CDR2 is SVGAGI. There are 15 residues in the CDR3. The study ran its PCR with 60 Vbeta and 13 Jbeta primers. Assay used: immunoSEQ multiplex PCR; TCRdb lists only in-frame clones, some missing. This sample's table has roughly 100,000 clones. Donors had nominal health at sampling but likely had unrecorded immune exposures. The chain couples TRBV6-5 to TRBJ2-7; 7 positions agree with TRBD1. This receptor was obtained from a man aged 35 to 55 in good health and CMV-seronegative. The material sequenced was PBMCs. The CDR3 protein is CASSYRDSKLYEQYF. The DNA for the CDR3 is TGTGCCAGCAGTTACCGGGACAGCAAATTATACGAGCAGTACTTC.